Presented here are 18 T cell receptor beta chains from one specimen sequenced in a study of brain T cells in children with intractable seizures. Method: immunoSEQ multiplex PCR; TCRdb's copy keeps in-frame clones and lacks some. The data contain about 340,000 clones, 93% of them singletons. As for time point: blood from clinic visit 5 months post-surgery; TSC patient then seizure free. The specimen was peripheral blood, collected less than 6 months after surgery. These receptor sequences come from a boy under two years old with tuberous sclerosis and intractable seizures.

The V call is TRBV5-1, the J call TRBJ1-3, with 7 bases that match TRBD1. Germline V CDR1 and CDR2: SGHRS, YFSETQ. This CDR3 is built from 17 residues. Germline trimming cut 0 bases from V and 2 bases from J; bases unmatched to any gene: 8. The CDR3 sequence is CASSLAGGDSTGNTIYF. The DNA for the CDR3 is TGCGCCAGCAGCTTGGCCGGAGGGGACAGCACTGGAAACACCATATATTTT. The full variable domain, with the rest looked up from reference TRBV5-1 and TRBJ1-3, is KAGVTQTPRYLIKTRGQQVTLSCSPISGHRSVSWYQQTPGQGLQFLFEYFSETQRNKGNFPGRFSGRQFSNSRSEMNVSTLELGDSALYLCASSLAGGDSTGNTIYFGEGSWLTVV.

This chain joins TRBV3-1 (or the pseudogene TRBV3-2) and TRBJ2-7; D possibly corresponds to TRBD1 (6 bases). Germline values: CDR1 LGHDT, CDR2 YNNKEL (reference sequence). Trimming stripped 2 bases from V and 8 bases from J, with 16 bases between. The CDR3 has 14 amino acids. CDR3 sequence (DNA): TGTGCCAGCAGCCAACGAGACAGGTTCGGCCAGCAGTACTTC. This sequence encodes CASSQRDRFGQQYF.

This clone is a singleton in its sample. The V call is TRBV6-2 or TRBV6-3, the J call TRBJ2-7, with D perhaps TRBD1 (6 bases). This CDR3 is 15 amino acids long. Germline loops: CDR1 MNHEY, CDR2 SVGEGT. V was trimmed by 4 bases and J by 2 bases, leaving 15 bases between them. The CDR3 spells CASSWTGTPTYEQYF. The DNA of the CDR3 is TGTGCCAGCAGTTGGACCGGGACACCGACCTACGAGCAGTACTTC.

The chain employs TRBV5-1 and TRBJ2-1, with D perhaps matching TRBD2 (6 bases). The CDR3 has 13 residues. V was cut by 2 bases and J by 6 bases, with 9 bases left in between. Germline assignment: CDR1 SGHRS and CDR2 YFSETQ. The CDR3 here is CASSLELANEQFF. The CDR3 DNA follows: TGCGCCAGCAGCTTAGAACTAGCCAATGAGCAGTTCTTC. Based on the CDR3 plus reference TRBV5-1 and TRBJ2-1, the full variable domain is KAGVTQTPRYLIKTRGQQVTLSCSPISGHRSVSWYQQTPGQGLQFLFEYFSETQRNKGNFPGRFSGRQFSNSRSEMNVSTLELGDSALYLCASSLELANEQFFGPGTRLTVL.

This chain uses TRBV11-2 with TRBJ2-1; weak D call: TRBD1 (6 bases). The germline V gene has CDR1 SGHAT and CDR2 FQNNGV. Trimming left V 5 bases short and J 0 bases short, with 14 bases between. CDR3 length: 16 residues. The CDR3: CASSPETGFSYNEQFF. Here the CDR3 DNA reads TGTGCCAGCAGCCCCGAGACAGGTTTCTCCTACAATGAGCAGTTCTTC.

DNA for the CDR3: TGCGCCAGCAGCTTCGGACAGGGGGATGGCTACACCTTC. The encoded protein is CASSFGQGDGYTF. The chain combines TRBV5-1 with TRBJ1-2; the match to TRBD1 covers 10 bases. Germline CDR1 and CDR2: SGHRS and YFSETQ. V dropped 2 bases and J dropped 6; count of bases not matched to a gene: 1. The CDR3 length is 13 residues.

This sequence joins TRBV4-1 and TRBJ2-7; 14 bases align to TRBD2. V lost 4 bases to trimming and J lost 4 bases; unmatched junction nucleotides: 6. CDR3 length: 16 amino acids. Per germline, CDR1 MGHRA and CDR2 YSYEKL. The DNA for the CDR3 is TGCGCCAGCAGCCGGGGACTAGCGGGAGCCGTATACGAGCAGTACTTC. The encoded protein is CASSRGLAGAVYEQYF.

This clone showed up just a few times. Written as DNA, the CDR3 is TGTGCCAGTAGTATTAACAATGAGCAGTTCTTC. Translating it yields CASSINNEQFF. The chain is built from TRBV19 and TRBJ2-1; D is unclear. This CDR3 is built from 11 residues. The V gene lost 3 bases and the J gene lost 5 bases, with 2 bases spanning the gap. Germline CDR1 and CDR2: LNHDA and SQIVND (reference sequence).

The genes are TRBV30 and TRBJ1-1; D is unresolved. The CDR3 runs to 12 residues. Germline V gene data show CDR1 as GTSNPN and CDR2 as SVGIG (reference sequence). V was shortened by 4 bases and J by 1 base, with 7 bases between the two germline ends. As DNA, the CDR3 is TGTGCCTGGAACAGCCAGAACACTGAAGCTTTCTTT. The encoded protein is CAWNSQNTEAFF.

The V and J genes are TRBV6-5 and TRBJ1-1; 7 bases are shared with TRBD1. This CDR3 region has 15 residues. Trimming removed 6 bases from V and 0 bases from J; junction bases left unmatched: 7. Germline V gives CDR1 MNHEY, CDR2 SVGAGI. The CDR3: CASRRDRVLNTEAFF. The DNA of the CDR3 is TGTGCCAGCAGACGCGACAGGGTCCTGAACACTGAAGCTTTCTTT.

The chain joins TRBV6-5 to TRBJ2-3, with 7 bases that match TRBD1. This CDR3 spans 14 amino acids. Germline CDR1 is MNHEY and CDR2 is SVGAGI. V was clipped by 4 bases and J by 6 bases; unmatched bases: 7. DNA for the CDR3: TGTGCCAGCAGTTGGGCCATACAGGGGGATACGCAGTATTTT. It codes for CASSWAIQGDTQYF.

The rearrangement uses TRBV6-5 and TRBJ1-5; D not resolved. Trimming left V 6 bases short and J 1 base short, with 7 bases between. There are 13 residues in the CDR3. CDR1 and CDR2 from the germline V gene are MNHEY and SVGAGI. The CDR3 region is CASRGGSNQPQHF. The CDR3 coding sequence is TGTGCCAGCAGAGGAGGGAGCAATCAGCCCCAGCATTTT.

This sequence joins TRBV9 and TRBJ1-3, with 7 nucleotides matching TRBD1. This CDR3 is 15 amino acids long. The J segment lost 0 bases and the V segment lost 4 bases, leaving 4 bases of the junction unmatched. From germline, CDR1 is SGDLS and CDR2 YYNGEE. Here the CDR3 reads CASSSRQGSGNTIYF. DNA of the CDR3: TGTGCCAGCAGCTCAAGACAGGGCTCTGGAAACACCATATATTTT.

This sequence joins TRBV30 and TRBJ1-1; D unresolved. The V end was cut by 2 bases, the J end by 8 bases, with 12 bases between. CDR3 length equals 12 residues. CDR1 and CDR2 from the germline V gene are GTSNPN and SVGIG (reference sequence). CDR3 DNA sequence: TGTGCCTGGAGTTGGACTCTTGGCGAAGCTTTCTTT. Translating it yields CAWSWTLGEAFF.

The CDR3 nucleotides are TGCGCCAGCCACAGGGGCGCGGGGGAGACCCAGTACTTC. Amino acids: CASHRGAGETQYF. The J gene is TRBJ2-5, the V gene TRBV5-1; D possibly corresponds to TRBD1 (7 bases). The CDR3 consists of 13 residues. The V and J ends lost 7 bases and 5 bases respectively, with 15 bases between them. The germline V gene has CDR1 SGHRS and CDR2 YFSETQ.

The chain links TRBV25-1 to TRBJ1-2; TRBD1 matches 11 bases. CDR1 is MGHDK, CDR2 SYGVNS, per germline. V was pared by 8 bases and J by 7 bases, with 6 bases of the junction left unmatched. The CDR3 has 13 amino acids. CDR3 nucleotide sequence: TGTGCCAGCGCGGGACAGGGGGTAGTTGGCTACACCTTC. Protein product: CASAGQGVVGYTF.

This sequence joins TRBV5-1 and TRBJ1-5; TRBD1 matches 9 bases. Germline V CDR1 and CDR2: SGHRS, YFSETQ. The CDR3 spans 15 residues. Losses at the gene ends were 0 bases for V and 2 bases for J; bases not matched to a gene: 0. The CDR3 loop is CASSLGDRGNQPQHF. CDR3 DNA sequence: TGCGCCAGCAGCTTGGGGGACAGGGGCAATCAGCCCCAGCATTTT.

V is TRBV2 and J is TRBJ2-1, with 8 bases aligning to TRBD2. CDR3 length: 15 amino acids. Germline CDR1 SNHLY, CDR2 FYNNEI. V lost 2 bases to trimming and J lost 9 bases; unmatched junction nucleotides: 9. The CDR3 coding sequence is TGTGCCAGCAGTGAACTGACCAGCGGGAGATCTGAGCAGTTCTTC. Translating gives CASSELTSGRSEQFF.